These 14 T cell receptor beta chains originate from one sample sequenced in a study of long-term antiretroviral therapy in people with HIV. Researchers report immunoSEQ v3.0 was run at survey level. The protocol was immunoSEQ multiplex PCR, while the TCRdb copy is restricted to in-frame clones and leaves out a portion. This sample yields about 35,000 clones, of which under 85% are seen a single time; 3% to 3.5% belongs to the top ten. The source material was unsorted PBMCs, sampled 3 years after starting antiretroviral therapy. The receptor source for this set is a man aged 50-59 years with HIV.

The CDR3 is CASSQGPGRTEAFF. The DNA for the CDR3 is TGCGCCAGCAGCCAAGGCCCAGGCAGAACTGAAGCTTTCTTT. J is TRBJ1-1 and V is TRBV4-1, with D hard to call. CDR3 length: 14 amino acids. Trimming took off 1 base at V and 5 bases at J, with 11 bases between the two ends. Germline V gene lookup returns CDR1 MGHRA and CDR2 YSYEKL.

The genes are TRBV6-1 and TRBJ2-2, with a tentative D call TRBD1 (6 bases). The CDR3 runs 15 residues. Germline V gene sequence: CDR1 MNHNS, CDR2 SASEGT. V lost 6 bases, J lost 1 base, and 12 bases lay in between. The CDR3 nucleotides read TGTGCCAGCAGGGGACATCCGATGAACACCGGGGAGCTGTTTTTT. Protein sequence: CASRGHPMNTGELFF.

This clone was seen more than once but under ten times. The chain couples TRBV7-9 to TRBJ2-1; 9 nucleotides align to TRBD1. The V and J ends lost 6 bases and 8 bases, in that order; junction bases with no gene match: 14. The germline gives CDR1 SEHNR, CDR2 FQNEAQ (reference sequence). The CDR3 covers 16 residues. The DNA of the CDR3 is TGTGCCAGCAGTGATACCGGGACAGGGTTGGGGCATGAGCAGTTCTTC. Its protein is CASSDTGTGLGHEQFF. The full variable domain, its missing parts supplied by reference TRBV7-9 and TRBJ2-1, is DTGVSQNPRHKITKRGQNVTFRCDPISEHNRLYWYRQTLGQGPEFLTYFQNEAQLEKSRLLSDRFSAERPKGSFSTLEIQRTEQGDSAMYLCASSDTGTGLGHEQFFGPGTRLTVL.

CDR3 protein: CASSYGGLKQYF. The CDR3 DNA is TGTGCCAGCAGTTACGGGGGACTCAAGCAGTATTTT. The chain uses TRBV27 and TRBJ2-3, with D maybe TRBD2 (6 bases). The CDR3 spans 12 residues. Trimming stripped 4 bases from V and 11 bases from J, with 13 bases between. Germline CDR1 is MNHEY and CDR2 is SMNVEV (reference sequence).

The CDR3 DNA follows: TGTGCCAGCAGTTACTCAGCGTTCACCTCCTACGAGCAGTACTTC. Translating it yields CASSYSAFTSYEQYF. The chain uses TRBV6-5 and TRBJ2-7, with no clear D. CDR1 is MNHEY, CDR2 SVGAGI, per germline. CDR3 size: 15 residues. V lost 0 bases and J lost 0, with 9 bases in between.

The rearrangement joins TRBV4-1 to TRBJ1-5; 11 bases align to TRBD1. Germline-derived CDR1 and CDR2 are MGHRA and YSYEKL. The CDR3 runs 18 residues. The junction had 8 bases not matched to a gene; V was cut back by 4 bases and J by 0 bases. The CDR3 loop reads CASSPRTGGAGSNQPQHF. CDR3 nucleotides: TGCGCCAGCAGCCCTAGGACAGGGGGCGCGGGTAGCAATCAGCCCCAGCATTTT.

The genes are TRBV28 and TRBJ1-2; TRBD1 matches at 7 bases. CDR1 is MDHEN, CDR2 SYDVKM, per germline. V lost 5 bases to trimming and J lost 8 bases; unmatched junction nucleotides: 8. The CDR3 has 13 amino acids. CDR3 nucleotides: TGTGCCAGCAGTCCCAGGGGGGCTCAGGGCTACACCTTC. Its protein product is CASSPRGAQGYTF.

This chain joins TRBV10-3 and TRBJ2-3, with no clear D. Between the trimmed V and J ends, which lost 2 bases and 6 bases, there was a span of 9 bases. Germline V gene lookup returns CDR1 ENHRY and CDR2 SYGVKD. The CDR3 totals 13 residues. The CDR3 is CAISEEALDTQYF. The CDR3 bases are TGTGCCATCAGTGAGGAGGCCCTGGATACGCAGTATTTT.

This clone was counted once. The junction departs from the called germline gene at one end, perhaps through a read error. The V and J genes are TRBV7-7 and TRBJ2-1; D gene unclear. This CDR3 comprises 15 residues. Looked up from germline, CDR1 is SSHAT and CDR2 is FNYEAQ (reference sequence). The CDR3 loop is CASSSLFGDYNEQFF. As DNA, the CDR3 is TGTGCTAGCAGCTCTCTATTTGGGGATTACAATGAGCAGTTCTTC.

The gene calls are TRBV10-2 and TRBJ1-6; D remains ambiguous. This CDR3 region has 13 residues. The germline V gene encodes CDR1 WSHSY and CDR2 SAAADI. Trimming took off 7 bases at V and 5 bases at J, with 9 bases between the two ends. In nucleotides, the CDR3 is TGCGCCAGCAAGCGGGGAGATAATTCACCCCTCCACTTT. Amino acids: CASKRGDNSPLHF.

CDR3 sequence reads: CASSMADRLNTEAFF. The CDR3 region has the DNA TGTGCCAGCAGTATGGCCGACAGGCTGAACACTGAAGCTTTCTTT. The rearrangement links TRBV28 to TRBJ1-1; tentatively, D is TRBD1 (6 bases). The CDR3 loop spans 15 amino acids. Germline V lookup: CDR1 MDHEN, CDR2 SYDVKM. Between the trimmed V and J ends, which lost 5 bases and 0 bases, there was a span of 13 bases.

The V and J genes are TRBV29-1 and TRBJ2-1; weak D call: TRBD2 (6 bases). From germline, CDR1 is SQVTM and CDR2 ANQGSEA. V lost 4 bases and J 8 bases, leaving 18 bases between the germline ends. The CDR3 has 14 amino acids. This CDR3 is CSVGLGGEVDEQFF. CDR3 DNA: TGCAGCGTTGGGCTTGGAGGGGAGGTTGATGAGCAGTTCTTC.

This clone has just a few counts. The V gene is TRBV6-5, the J gene TRBJ1-6, with TRBD1 identical over 8 bases. After removal of 10 bases from V and 10 bases from J, the junction contained 9 bases not matched to a gene. Germline V lookup: CDR1 MNHEY, CDR2 SVGAGI. The CDR3 sequence is 13 residues long. The CDR3 spells CATRTGLHSPLHF. The CDR3 DNA reads as TGTGCCACACGGACAGGGCTGCACTCACCCCTCCACTTT.

This chain joins TRBV5-4 and TRBJ1-1; unclear D gene. CDR3 length: 14 residues. With 0 bases removed from V and 7 bases from J, the gap between germline ends came to 13 bases. Germline loops: CDR1 SGHNT, CDR2 YYREEE (reference sequence). DNA for the CDR3: TGTGCCAGCAGCTTGGGGCGGGGAGAGGTTGAAGCTTTCTTT. This sequence encodes CASSLGRGEVEAFF.